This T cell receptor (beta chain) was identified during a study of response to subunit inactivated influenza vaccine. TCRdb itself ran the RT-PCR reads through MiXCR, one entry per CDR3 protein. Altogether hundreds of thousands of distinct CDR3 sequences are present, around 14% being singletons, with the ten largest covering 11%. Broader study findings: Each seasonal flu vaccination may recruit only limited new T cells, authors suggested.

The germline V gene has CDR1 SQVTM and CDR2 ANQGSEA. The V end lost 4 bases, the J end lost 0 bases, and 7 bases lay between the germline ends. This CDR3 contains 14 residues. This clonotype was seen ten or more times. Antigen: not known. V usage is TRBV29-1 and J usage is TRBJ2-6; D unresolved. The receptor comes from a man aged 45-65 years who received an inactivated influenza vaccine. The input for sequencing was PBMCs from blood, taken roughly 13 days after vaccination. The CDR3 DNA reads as TGCAGCGTTGGTGAGAGCTCTGGGGCCAACGTCCTGACTTTC. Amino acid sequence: CSVGESSGANVLTF.